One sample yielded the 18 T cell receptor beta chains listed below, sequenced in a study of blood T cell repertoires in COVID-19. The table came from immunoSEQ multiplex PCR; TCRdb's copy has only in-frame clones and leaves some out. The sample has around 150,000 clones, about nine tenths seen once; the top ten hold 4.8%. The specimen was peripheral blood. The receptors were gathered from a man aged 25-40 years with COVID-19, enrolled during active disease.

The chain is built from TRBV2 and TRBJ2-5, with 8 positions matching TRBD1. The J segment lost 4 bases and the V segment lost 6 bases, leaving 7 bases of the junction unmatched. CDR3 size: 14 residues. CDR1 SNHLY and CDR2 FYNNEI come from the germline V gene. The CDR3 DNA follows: TGTGCCAGCAGGCTTCAGGGGGCGGGAGAGACCCAGTACTTC. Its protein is CASRLQGAGETQYF.

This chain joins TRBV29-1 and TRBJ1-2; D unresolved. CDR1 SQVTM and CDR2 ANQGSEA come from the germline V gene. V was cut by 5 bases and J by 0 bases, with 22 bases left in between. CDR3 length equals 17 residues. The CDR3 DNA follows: TGCAGCGTTATACCCCAGAGCGCGGGCGAGGCTAACTATGGCTACACCTTC. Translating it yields CSVIPQSAGEANYGYTF.

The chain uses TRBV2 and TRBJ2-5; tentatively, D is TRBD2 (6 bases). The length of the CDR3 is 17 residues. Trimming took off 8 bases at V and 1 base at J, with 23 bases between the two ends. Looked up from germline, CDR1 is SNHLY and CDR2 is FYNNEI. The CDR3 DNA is TGTGCCAGCGATGCAAAGGAGGGGATGTCGGGCCAAGAGACCCAGTACTTC. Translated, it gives CASDAKEGMSGQETQYF.

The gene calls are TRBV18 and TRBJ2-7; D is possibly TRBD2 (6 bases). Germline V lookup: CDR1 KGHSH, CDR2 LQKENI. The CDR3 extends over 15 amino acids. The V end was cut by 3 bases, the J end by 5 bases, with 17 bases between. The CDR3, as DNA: TGTGCCAGCTCACCTTTTTCGTTAGGGGAGGACGAGCAGTACTTC. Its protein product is CASSPFSLGEDEQYF.

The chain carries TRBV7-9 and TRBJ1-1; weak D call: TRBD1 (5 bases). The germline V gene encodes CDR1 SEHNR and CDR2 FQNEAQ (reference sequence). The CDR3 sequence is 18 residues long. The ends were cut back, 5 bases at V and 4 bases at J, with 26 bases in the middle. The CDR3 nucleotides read TGTGCCAGCAGCCCAGCTTGGGTAAGGGGATTTATAGCCACTGAAGCTTTCTTT. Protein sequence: CASSPAWVRGFIATEAFF.

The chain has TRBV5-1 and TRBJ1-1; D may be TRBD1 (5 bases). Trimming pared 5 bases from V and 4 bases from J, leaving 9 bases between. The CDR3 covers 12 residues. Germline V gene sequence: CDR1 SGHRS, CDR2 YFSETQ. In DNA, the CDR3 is TGCGCCAGCAGTCAGGGAACCACTGAAGCTTTCTTT. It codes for CASSQGTTEAFF. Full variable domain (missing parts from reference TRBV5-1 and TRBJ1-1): KAGVTQTPRYLIKTRGQQVTLSCSPISGHRSVSWYQQTPGQGLQFLFEYFSETQRNKGNFPGRFSGRQFSNSRSEMNVSTLELGDSALYLCASSQGTTEAFFGQGTRLTVV.

The CDR3, as DNA: TGTGCCAGCAGCGACCCGGGACAGGGTCGGGAGTCCTACGAGCAGTACTTC. This translates into CASSDPGQGRESYEQYF. V gene TRBV2 combines with J gene TRBJ2-7, with TRBD1 matching 9 bases. The J segment lost 1 base and the V segment lost 6 bases, leaving 13 bases of the junction unmatched. The CDR3 is 17 amino acids. Germline values: CDR1 SNHLY, CDR2 FYNNEI.

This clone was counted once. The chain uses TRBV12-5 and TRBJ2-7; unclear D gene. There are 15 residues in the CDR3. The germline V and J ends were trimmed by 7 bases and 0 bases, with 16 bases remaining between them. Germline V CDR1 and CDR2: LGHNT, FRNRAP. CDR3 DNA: TGTGCTAGTGTTTCCCCAAACATGAACTCCTACGAGCAGTACTTC. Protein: CASVSPNMNSYEQYF.

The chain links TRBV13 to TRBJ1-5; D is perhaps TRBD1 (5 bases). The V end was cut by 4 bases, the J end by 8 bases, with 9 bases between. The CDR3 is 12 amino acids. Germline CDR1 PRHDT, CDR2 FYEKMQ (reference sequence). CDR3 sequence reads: CASSWGVEPQHF. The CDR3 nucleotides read TGTGCCAGCAGCTGGGGGGTGGAGCCCCAGCATTTT.

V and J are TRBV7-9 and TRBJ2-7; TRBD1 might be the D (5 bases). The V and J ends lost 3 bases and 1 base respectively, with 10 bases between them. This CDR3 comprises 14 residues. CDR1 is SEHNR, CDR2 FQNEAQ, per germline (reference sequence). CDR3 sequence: CASSFSTGSYEQYF. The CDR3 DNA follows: TGTGCCAGCAGCTTCTCAACAGGTTCCTACGAGCAGTACTTC.

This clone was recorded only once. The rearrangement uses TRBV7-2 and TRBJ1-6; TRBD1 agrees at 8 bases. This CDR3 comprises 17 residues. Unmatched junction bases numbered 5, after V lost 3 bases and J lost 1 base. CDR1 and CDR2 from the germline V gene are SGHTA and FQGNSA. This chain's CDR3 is CASSFGQGGSYNSPLHF. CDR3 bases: TGTGCCAGCAGCTTCGGACAGGGTGGTTCCTATAATTCACCCCTCCACTTT.

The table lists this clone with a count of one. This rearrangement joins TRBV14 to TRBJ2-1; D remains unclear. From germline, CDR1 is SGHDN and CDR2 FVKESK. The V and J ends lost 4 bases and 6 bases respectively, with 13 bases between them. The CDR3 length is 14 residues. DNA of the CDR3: TGTGCCAGCAGCCCAATAATAACGGGCAATGAGCAGTTCTTC. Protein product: CASSPIITGNEQFF.

Here the CDR3 DNA reads TGTGCCAGCAGCCCCGGACAGGGGGAATACAATGAGCAGTTCTTC. Its protein product is CASSPGQGEYNEQFF. J is TRBJ2-1 and V is TRBV5-4; 10 bases align to TRBD1. The CDR3 spans 15 residues. CDR1 and CDR2 from the germline V gene are SGHNT and YYREEE (reference sequence). Losses at the gene ends were 4 bases for V and 4 bases for J; bases not matched to a gene: 5.

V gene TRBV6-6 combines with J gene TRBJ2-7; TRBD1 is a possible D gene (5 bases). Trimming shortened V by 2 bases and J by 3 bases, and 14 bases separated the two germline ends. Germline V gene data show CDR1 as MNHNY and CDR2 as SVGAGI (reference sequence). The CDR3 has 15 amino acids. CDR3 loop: CASSYNPTVFYEQYF. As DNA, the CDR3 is TGTGCCAGCAGTTACAATCCGACAGTTTTCTACGAGCAGTACTTC.

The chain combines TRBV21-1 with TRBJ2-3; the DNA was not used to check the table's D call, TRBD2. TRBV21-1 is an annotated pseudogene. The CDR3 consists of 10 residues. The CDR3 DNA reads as TGTGCCCCGGGGGAGGATACGCAGTATTTT. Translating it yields CAPGEDTQYF.

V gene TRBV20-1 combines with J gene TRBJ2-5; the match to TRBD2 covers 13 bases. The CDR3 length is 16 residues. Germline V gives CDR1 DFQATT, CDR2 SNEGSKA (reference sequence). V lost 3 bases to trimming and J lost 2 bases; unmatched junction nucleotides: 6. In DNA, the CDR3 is TGCAGTGCTAGTCAACTAGCGGGGGGGCCACAAGAGACCCAGTACTTC. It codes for CSASQLAGGPQETQYF.

The CDR3 region is CASSTRTESNEQFF. CDR3 DNA sequence: TGTGCCAGCAGCACCCGGACAGAATCCAATGAGCAGTTCTTC. V gene TRBV7-3 combines with J gene TRBJ2-1, with D tentatively TRBD1 (6 bases). CDR1 and CDR2 from the germline V gene are SGHTA and FQGTGA. The CDR3 totals 14 residues. V lost 5 bases, J lost 6 bases, and 14 bases lay in between.

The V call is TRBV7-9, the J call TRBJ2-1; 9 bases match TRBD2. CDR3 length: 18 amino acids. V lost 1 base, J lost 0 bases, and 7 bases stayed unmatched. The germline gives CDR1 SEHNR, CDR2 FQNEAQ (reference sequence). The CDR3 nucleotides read TGTGCCAGCAGCTTAGTTGGCGGGGGGGATAGCTCCTACAATGAGCAGTTCTTC. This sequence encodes CASSLVGGGDSSYNEQFF. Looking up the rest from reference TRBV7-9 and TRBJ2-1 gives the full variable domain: DTGVSQNPRHKITKRGQNVTFRCDPISEHNRLYWYRQTLGQGPEFLTYFQNEAQLEKSRLLSDRFSAERPKGSFSTLEIQRTEQGDSAMYLCASSLVGGGDSSYNEQFFGPGTRLTVL.